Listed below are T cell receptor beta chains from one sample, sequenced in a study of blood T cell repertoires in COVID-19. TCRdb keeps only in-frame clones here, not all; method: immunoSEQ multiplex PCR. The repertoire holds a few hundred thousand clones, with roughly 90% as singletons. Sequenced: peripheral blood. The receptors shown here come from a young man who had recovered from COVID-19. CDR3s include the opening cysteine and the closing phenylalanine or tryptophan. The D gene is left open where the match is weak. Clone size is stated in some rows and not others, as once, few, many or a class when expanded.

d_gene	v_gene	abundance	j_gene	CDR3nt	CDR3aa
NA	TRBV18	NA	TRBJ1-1	TGTGCCAGCTCTCCAGGGAGGGCTGAAGCTTTCTTT	CASSPGRAEAFF
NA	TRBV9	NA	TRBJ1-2	TGTGCCAGCAGCCCCGGGGTAGACTATGGCTACACCTTC	CASSPGVDYGYTF
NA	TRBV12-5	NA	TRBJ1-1	TGTGCTAGTGGTCGTGAAACGGTAAACACTGAAGCTTTCTTT	CASGRETVNTEAFF
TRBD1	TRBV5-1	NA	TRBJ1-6	TGCGCCAGCAGCTCGGGACAGGAGTATAATTCACCCCTCCACTTT	CASSSGQEYNSPLHF
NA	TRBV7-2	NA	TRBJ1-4	TGTGCCAGCAGCTTAGCGGGGCATAATGAAAAACTGTTTTTT	CASSLAGHNEKLFF
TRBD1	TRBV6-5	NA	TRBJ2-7	TGTGCCAGCAGTTACGACAGGGGCTACGAGCAGTACTTC	CASSYDRGYEQYF
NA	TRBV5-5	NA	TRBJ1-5	TGTGCCAGCAGCTTGAACCCAACAGTTCAAAGTGGCAATCAGCCCCAGCATTTT	CASSLNPTVQSGNQPQHF
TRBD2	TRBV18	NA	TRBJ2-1	TGTGCCAGCTCACCCAGCGGGGGGGGGTCCTACAATGAGCAGTTCTTC	CASSPSGGGSYNEQFF
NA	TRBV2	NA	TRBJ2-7	TGTGCCAGCAGTGAAGGGTCCGGGGGAAGCTCCTACGAGCAGTACTTC	CASSEGSGGSSYEQYF
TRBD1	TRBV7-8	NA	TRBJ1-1	TGTGCCAGCAGCTTAGTTCGGACAGGCGAGAACACTGAAGCTTTCTTT	CASSLVRTGENTEAFF
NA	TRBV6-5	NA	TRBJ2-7	TGTGCCAGCAGAGGCAGGGTCTACTCCTACGAGCAGTACTTC	CASRGRVYSYEQYF
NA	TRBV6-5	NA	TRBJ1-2	TGTGCCAGCAGTCACAGGGAAACGAATTATGGCTACACCTTC	CASSHRETNYGYTF
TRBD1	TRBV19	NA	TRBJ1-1	TGTGCCAGTAGTATCGGGGAGCAGGGGGTCACTGAAGCTTTCTTT	CASSIGEQGVTEAFF
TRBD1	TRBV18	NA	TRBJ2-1	TGTGCCAGCTCACCACCTAATCGGATGGGTGCTGGACAGGGGGCCGATGAGCAGTTCTTC	CASSPPNRMGAGQGADEQFF
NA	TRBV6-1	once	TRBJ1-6	TGTGCCAGCAGTGAAATCGTTTTACCGAGCTCCTATAATTCACCCCTCCACTTT	CASSEIVLPSSYNSPLHF
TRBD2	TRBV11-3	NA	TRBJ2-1	TGTGCCAGCAGCTTAGGATTTGCGGGGGTCAATGAGCAGTTCTTC	CASSLGFAGVNEQFF
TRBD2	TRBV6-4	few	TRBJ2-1	TGTGCCAGCAGTGCTAGCGGGAGTTACAATGAGCAGTTCTTC	CASSASGSYNEQFF
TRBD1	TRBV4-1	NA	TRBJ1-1	TGCGCCAGCAGCCAGGGGACAGGGGAAGCTTTCTTT	CASSQGTGEAFF
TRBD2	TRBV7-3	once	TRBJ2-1	TGTGCCAGCAGCCCGTTGGCCCTAGCGGGAGGCGGCAATGAGCAGTTCTTC	CASSPLALAGGGNEQFF
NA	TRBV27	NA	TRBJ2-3	TGTGCCAGCAGCCCCCGGGACTGGGTCCCGGATACGCAGTATTTT	CASSPRDWVPDTQYF
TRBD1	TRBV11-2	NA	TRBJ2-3	TGTGCCAGCAGCACCGACAGGGGTACTACCCTTAGTGCAGATACGCAGTATTTT	CASSTDRGTTLSADTQYF
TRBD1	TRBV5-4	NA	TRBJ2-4	TGTGCCAGCAGCCCCGGGACAGGGATTGACATTCAGTACTTC	CASSPGTGIDIQYF
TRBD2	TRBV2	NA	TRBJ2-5	TGTGCCAGCAGGGAATCGGCGGGGGGCGGGACCCAGTACTTC	CASRESAGGGTQYF
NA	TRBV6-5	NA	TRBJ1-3	TGTGCCGTACAACAGGGTCTTGGAAACACCATATATTTT	CAVQQGLGNTIYF
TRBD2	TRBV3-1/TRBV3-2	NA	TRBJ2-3	TGTGCCAGCAGCCAAGATCGGCGGGAGTTGGCAGATACGCAGTATTTT	CASSQDRRELADTQYF
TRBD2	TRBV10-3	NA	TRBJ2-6	TGTGCCATCAGTGAGGGGGCGGGAGACAGCTCTGGGGCCAACGTCCTGACTTTC	CAISEGAGDSSGANVLTF
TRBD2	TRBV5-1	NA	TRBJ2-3	TGCGCCAGCAGCTTGAATGGGGTCGGGAGGGGCGATACGCAGTATTTT	CASSLNGVGRGDTQYF
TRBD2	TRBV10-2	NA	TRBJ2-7	TGCGCCAGCAGTGACACTAGCGGATCCTACGAGCAGTACTTC	CASSDTSGSYEQYF
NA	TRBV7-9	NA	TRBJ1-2	TGTGCCAGCAGCTTGGCAACCTATGGCTACACCTTC	CASSLATYGYTF
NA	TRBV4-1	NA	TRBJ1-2	TGCGCCAGCAGTGGGGAGGGATATCGTGGCTACACCTTC	CASSGEGYRGYTF
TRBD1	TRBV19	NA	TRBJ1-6	TGTGCCAGTAGTAACAGGGGTAATTCACCCCTCCACTTT	CASSNRGNSPLHF
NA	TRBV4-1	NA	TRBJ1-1	TGCGCCAGCAGCCAAGAGGAGCCTGGGGCGTTTGGCACTGAAGCTTTCTTT	CASSQEEPGAFGTEAFF
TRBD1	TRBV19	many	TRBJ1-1	TGTGCCAGTAGTATTTTGGACAGGGAGGGTGAAGCTTTCTTT	CASSILDREGEAFF
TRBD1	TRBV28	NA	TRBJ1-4	TGTGCCAGCAGTCTCCGACAGGGGGGTGAAAAACTGTTTTTT	CASSLRQGGEKLFF
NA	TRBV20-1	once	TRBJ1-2	TGCAGTGCTACAAACCAGGGCGGCTACACCTTC	CSATNQGGYTF